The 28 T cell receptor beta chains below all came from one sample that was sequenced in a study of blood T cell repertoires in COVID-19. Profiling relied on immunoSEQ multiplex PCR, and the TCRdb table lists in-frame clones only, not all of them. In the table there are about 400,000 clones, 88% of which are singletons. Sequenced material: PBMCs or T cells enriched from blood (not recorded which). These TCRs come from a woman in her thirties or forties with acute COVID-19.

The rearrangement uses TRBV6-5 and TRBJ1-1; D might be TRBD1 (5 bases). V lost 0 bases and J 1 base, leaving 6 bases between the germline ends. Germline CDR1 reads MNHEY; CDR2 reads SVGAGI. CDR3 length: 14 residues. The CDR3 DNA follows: TGTGCCAGCAGTTACTCGGGGGGGAACACTGAAGCTTTCTTT. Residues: CASSYSGGNTEAFF.

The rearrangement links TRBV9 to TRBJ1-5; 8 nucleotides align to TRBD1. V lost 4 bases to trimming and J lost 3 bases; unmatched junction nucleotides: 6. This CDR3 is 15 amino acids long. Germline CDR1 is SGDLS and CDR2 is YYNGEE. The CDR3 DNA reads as TGTGCCAGCAGCCCGGGACAGGACCACAATCAGCCCCAGCATTTT. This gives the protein CASSPGQDHNQPQHF. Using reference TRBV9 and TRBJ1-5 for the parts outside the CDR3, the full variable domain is DSGVTQTPKHLITATGQRVTLRCSPRSGDLSVYWYQQSLDQGLQFLIQYYNGEERAKGNILERFSAQQFPDLHSELNLSSLELGDSALYFCASSPGQDHNQPQHFGDGTRLSIL.

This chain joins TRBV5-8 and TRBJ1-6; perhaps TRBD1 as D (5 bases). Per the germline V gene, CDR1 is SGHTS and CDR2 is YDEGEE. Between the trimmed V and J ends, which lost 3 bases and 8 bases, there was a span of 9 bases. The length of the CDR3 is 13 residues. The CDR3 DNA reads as TGTGCCAGCAGCTCCTCGGGGGATTCACCCCTCCACTTT. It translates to CASSSSGDSPLHF.

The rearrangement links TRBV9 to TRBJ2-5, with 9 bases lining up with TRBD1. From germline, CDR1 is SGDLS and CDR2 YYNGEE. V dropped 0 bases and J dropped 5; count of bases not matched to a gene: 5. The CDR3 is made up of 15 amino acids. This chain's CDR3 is CASSVEGQGWETQYF. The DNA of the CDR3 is TGTGCCAGCAGCGTAGAGGGACAGGGCTGGGAGACCCAGTACTTC.

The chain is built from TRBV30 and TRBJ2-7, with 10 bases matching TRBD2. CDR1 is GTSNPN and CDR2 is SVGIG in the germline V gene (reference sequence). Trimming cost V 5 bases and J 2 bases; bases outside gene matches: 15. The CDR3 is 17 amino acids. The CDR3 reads CAWGQPHTSGVTYEQYF. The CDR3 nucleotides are TGTGCCTGGGGCCAACCCCATACTAGCGGGGTTACCTACGAGCAGTACTTC.

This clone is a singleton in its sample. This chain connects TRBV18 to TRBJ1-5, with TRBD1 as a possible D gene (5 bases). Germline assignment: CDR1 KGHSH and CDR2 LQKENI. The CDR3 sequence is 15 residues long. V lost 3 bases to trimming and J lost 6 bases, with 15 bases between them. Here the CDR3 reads CASSPVDIKGQPQHF. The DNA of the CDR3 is TGTGCCAGCTCACCTGTGGACATTAAAGGTCAGCCCCAGCATTTT. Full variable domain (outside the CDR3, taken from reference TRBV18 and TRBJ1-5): NAGVMQNPRHLVRRRGQEARLRCSPMKGHSHVYWYRQLPEEGLKFMVYLQKENIIDESGMPKERFSAEFPKEGPSILRIQQVVRGDSAAYFCASSPVDIKGQPQHFGDGTRLSIL.

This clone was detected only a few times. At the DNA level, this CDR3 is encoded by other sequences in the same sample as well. As DNA, the CDR3 is TGTGCCAGCAGCCAAACAGGCTATGGCTACACCTTC. This sequence encodes CASSQTGYGYTF. The chain couples TRBV3-1 (or the pseudogene TRBV3-2) to TRBJ1-2; D possibly corresponds to TRBD1 (5 bases). Trimming left V 2 bases short and J 4 bases short, with 5 bases between. Germline CDR1 reads LGHDT; CDR2 reads YNNKEL (reference sequence). The CDR3 is made up of 12 amino acids.

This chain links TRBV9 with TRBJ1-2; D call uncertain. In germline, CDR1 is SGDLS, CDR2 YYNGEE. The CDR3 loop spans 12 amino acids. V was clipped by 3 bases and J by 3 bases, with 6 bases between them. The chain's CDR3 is CASSGTDYGYTF. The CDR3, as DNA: TGTGCCAGCAGCGGAACAGACTATGGCTACACCTTC. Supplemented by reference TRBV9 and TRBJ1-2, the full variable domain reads DSGVTQTPKHLITATGQRVTLRCSPRSGDLSVYWYQQSLDQGLQFLIQYYNGEERAKGNILERFSAQQFPDLHSELNLSSLELGDSALYFCASSGTDYGYTFGSGTRLTVV.

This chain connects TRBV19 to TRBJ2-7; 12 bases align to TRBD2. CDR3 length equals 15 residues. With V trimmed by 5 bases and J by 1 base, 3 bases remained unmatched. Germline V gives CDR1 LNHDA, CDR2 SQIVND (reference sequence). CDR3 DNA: TGTGCCAGTAGTGAGACTAGCGGGGGTTCCTACGAGCAGTACTTC. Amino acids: CASSETSGGSYEQYF.

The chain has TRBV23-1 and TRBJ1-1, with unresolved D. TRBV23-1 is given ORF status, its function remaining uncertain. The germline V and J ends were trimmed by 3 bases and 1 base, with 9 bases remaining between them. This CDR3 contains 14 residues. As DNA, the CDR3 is TGCGCCAGCAGTCACTACGGAGCGAACACTGAAGCTTTCTTT. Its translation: CASSHYGANTEAFF.

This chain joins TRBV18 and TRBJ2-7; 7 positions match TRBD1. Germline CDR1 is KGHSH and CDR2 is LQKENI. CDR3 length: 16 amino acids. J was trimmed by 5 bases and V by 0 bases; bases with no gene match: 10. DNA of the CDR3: TGTGCCAGCTCACCACCTAGCCGACAGGGCACCAACGAGCAGTACTTC. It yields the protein CASSPPSRQGTNEQYF.

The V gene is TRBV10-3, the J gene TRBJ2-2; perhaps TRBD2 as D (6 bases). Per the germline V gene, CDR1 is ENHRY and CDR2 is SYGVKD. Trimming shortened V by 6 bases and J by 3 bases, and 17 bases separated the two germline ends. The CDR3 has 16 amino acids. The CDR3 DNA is TGTGCCATCAGCGTCGGCGGCACGGGGGACACCGGGGAGCTGTTTTTT. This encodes CAISVGGTGDTGELFF.

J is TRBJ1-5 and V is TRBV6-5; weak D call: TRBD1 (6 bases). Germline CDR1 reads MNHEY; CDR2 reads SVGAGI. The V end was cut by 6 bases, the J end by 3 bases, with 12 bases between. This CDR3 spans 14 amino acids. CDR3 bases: TGTGCCAGCAGGCTGACAGGAAACAATCAGCCCCAGCATTTT. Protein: CASRLTGNNQPQHF.

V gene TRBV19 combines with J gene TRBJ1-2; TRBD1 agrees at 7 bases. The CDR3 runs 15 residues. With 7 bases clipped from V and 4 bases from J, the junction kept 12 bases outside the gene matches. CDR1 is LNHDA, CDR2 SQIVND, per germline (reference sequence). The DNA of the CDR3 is TGTGCCAGTACTTCCGACAGGGCACAGATCTATGGCTACACCTTC. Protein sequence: CASTSDRAQIYGYTF. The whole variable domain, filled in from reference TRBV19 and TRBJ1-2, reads DGGITQSPKYLFRKEGQNVTLSCEQNLNHDAMYWYRQDPGQGLRLIYYSQIVNDFQKGDIAEGYSVSREKKESFPLTVTSAQKNPTAFYLCASTSDRAQIYGYTFGSGTRLTVV.

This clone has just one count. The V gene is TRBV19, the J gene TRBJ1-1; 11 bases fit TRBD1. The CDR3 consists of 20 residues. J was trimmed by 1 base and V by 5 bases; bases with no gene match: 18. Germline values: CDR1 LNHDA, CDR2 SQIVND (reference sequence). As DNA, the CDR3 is TGTGCCAGTAGTCGGCTCCCACGGGAGGGACAGGGGGGAAGGAACACTGAAGCTTTCTTT. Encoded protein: CASSRLPREGQGGRNTEAFF. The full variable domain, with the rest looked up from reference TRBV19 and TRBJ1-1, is DGGITQSPKYLFRKEGQNVTLSCEQNLNHDAMYWYRQDPGQGLRLIYYSQIVNDFQKGDIAEGYSVSREKKESFPLTVTSAQKNPTAFYLCASSRLPREGQGGRNTEAFFGQGTRLTVV.

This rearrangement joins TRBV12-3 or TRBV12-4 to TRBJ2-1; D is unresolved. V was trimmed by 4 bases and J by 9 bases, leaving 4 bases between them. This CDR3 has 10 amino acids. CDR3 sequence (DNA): TGTGCCAGCAGTTCCCTTGAGCAGTTCTTC. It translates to CASSSLEQFF.

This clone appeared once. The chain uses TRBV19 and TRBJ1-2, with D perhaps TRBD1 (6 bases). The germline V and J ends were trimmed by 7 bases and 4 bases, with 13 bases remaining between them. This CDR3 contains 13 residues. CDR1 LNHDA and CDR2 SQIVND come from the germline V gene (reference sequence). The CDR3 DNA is TGTGCCAGTACCGCAGGGGAAGCCTATGGCTACACCTTC. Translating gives CASTAGEAYGYTF.

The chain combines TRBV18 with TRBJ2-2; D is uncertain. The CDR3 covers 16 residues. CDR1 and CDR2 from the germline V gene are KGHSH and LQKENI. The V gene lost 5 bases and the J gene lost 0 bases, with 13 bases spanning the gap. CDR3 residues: CASSFGVDANTGELFF. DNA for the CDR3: TGTGCCAGCTCATTCGGAGTCGACGCGAACACCGGGGAGCTGTTTTTT.

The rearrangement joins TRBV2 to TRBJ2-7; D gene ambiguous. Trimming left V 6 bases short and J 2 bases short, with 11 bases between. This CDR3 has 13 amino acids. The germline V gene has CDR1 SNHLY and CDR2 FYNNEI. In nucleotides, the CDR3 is TGTGCCAGCAGATTCGGAGCAGCCTACGAGCAGTACTTC. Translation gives CASRFGAAYEQYF.

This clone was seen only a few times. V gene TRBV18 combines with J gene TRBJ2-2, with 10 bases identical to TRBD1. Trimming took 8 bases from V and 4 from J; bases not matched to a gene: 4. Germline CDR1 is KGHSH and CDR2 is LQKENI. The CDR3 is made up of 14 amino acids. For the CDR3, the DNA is TGTGCCAGCCAGGGACAGGGGCGCACCGGGGAGCTGTTTTTT. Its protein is CASQGQGRTGELFF.

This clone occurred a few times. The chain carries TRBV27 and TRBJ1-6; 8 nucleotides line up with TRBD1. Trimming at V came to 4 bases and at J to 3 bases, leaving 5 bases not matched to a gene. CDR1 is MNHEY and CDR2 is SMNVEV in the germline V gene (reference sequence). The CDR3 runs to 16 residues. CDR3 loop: CASSYSGGGYNSPLHF. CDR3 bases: TGTGCCAGCAGTTATTCAGGGGGCGGCTATAATTCACCCCTCCACTTT.

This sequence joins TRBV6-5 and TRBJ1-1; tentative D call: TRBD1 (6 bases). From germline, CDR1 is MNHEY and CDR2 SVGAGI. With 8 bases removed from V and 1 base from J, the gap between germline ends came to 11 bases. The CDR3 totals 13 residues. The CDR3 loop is CASHRVRNTEAFF. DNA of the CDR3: TGTGCCAGCCACAGGGTTCGGAACACTGAAGCTTTCTTT.

The CDR3 protein is CASSSAGGNNEQFF. The CDR3 region has the DNA TGCGCCAGCAGTTCGGCGGGGGGAAACAATGAGCAGTTCTTC. The V call is TRBV5-1, the J call TRBJ2-1; 8 bases match TRBD2. The CDR3 has 14 residues. Losses at the gene ends were 5 bases for V and 5 bases for J; bases not matched to a gene: 6. Germline-derived CDR1 and CDR2 are SGHRS and YFSETQ.

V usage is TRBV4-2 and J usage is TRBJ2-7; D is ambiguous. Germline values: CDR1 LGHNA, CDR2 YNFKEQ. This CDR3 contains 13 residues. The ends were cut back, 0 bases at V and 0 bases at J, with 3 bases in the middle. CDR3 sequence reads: CASSQDSSYEQYF. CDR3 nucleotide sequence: TGTGCCAGCAGCCAAGACAGCTCCTACGAGCAGTACTTC.

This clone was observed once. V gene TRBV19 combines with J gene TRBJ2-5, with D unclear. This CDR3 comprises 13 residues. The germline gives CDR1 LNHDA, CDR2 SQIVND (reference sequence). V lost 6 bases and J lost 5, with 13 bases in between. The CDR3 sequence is CASRLQAGETQYF. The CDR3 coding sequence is TGTGCCAGTAGGCTCCAGGCTGGGGAGACCCAGTACTTC.

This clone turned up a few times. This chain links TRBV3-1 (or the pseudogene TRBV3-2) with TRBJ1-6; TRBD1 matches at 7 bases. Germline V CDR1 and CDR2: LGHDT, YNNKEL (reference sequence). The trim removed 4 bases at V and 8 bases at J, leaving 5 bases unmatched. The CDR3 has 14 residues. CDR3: CASSLDRVDSPLHF. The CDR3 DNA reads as TGTGCCAGCAGCCTAGACAGGGTTGATTCACCCCTCCACTTT.

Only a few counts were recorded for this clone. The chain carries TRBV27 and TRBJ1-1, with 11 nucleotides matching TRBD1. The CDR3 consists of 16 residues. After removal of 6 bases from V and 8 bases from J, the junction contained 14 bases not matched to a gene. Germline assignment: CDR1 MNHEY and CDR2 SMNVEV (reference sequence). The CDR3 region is CASSSGQGELWGEAFF. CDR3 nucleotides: TGTGCCAGCAGCTCGGGACAGGGGGAGCTGTGGGGGGAAGCTTTCTTT.

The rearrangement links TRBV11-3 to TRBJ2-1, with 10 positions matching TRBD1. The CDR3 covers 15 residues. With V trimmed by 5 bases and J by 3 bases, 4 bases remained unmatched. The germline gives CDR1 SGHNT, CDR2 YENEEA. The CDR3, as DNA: TGTGCCAGCAGCCCGGGACAGGGGTTCTACAATGAGCAGTTCTTC. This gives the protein CASSPGQGFYNEQFF.